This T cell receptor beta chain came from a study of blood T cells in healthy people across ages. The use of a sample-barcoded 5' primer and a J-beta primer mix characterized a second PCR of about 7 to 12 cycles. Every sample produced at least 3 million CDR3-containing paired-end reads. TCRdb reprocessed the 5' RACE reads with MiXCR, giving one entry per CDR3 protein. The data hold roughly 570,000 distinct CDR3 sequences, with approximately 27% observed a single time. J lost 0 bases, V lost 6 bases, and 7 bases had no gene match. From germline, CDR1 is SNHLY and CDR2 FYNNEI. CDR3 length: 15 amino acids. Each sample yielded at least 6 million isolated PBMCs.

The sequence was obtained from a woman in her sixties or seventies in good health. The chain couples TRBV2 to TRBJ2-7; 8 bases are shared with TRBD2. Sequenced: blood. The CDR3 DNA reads TGTGCCAGCAGGCTTAGCGGGGACCCCTCCTACGAGCAGTACTTC. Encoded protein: CASRLSGDPSYEQYF.